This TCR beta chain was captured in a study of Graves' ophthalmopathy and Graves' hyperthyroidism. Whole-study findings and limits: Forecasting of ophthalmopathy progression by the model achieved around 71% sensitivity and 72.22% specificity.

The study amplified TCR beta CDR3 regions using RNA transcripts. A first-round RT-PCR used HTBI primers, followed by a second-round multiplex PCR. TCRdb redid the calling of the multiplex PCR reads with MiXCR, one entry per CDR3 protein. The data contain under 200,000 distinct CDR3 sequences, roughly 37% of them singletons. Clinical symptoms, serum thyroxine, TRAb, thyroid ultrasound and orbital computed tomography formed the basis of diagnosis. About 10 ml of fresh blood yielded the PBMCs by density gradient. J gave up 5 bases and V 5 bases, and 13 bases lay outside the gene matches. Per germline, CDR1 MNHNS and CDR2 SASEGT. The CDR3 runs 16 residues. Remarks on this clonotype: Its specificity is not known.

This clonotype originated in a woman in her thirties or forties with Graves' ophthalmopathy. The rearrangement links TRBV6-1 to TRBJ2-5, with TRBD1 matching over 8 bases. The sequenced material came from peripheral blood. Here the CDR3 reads CASSLRRTGREETQYF. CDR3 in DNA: TGTGCCAGCAGTCTGAGACGGACAGGGCGCGAGGAGACCCAGTACTTC.